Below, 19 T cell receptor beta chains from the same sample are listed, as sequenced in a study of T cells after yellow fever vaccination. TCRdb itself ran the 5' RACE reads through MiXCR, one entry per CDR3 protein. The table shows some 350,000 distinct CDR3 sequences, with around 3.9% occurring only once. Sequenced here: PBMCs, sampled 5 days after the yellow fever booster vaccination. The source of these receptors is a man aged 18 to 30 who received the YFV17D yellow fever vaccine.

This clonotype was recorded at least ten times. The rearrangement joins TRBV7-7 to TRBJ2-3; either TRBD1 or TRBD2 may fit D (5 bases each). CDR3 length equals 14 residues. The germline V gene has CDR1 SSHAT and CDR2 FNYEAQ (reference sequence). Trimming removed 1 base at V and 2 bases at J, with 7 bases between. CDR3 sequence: CASSLGDPTDTQYF. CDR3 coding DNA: TGTGCCAGCAGCTTAGGGGACCCCACAGATACGCAGTATTTT.

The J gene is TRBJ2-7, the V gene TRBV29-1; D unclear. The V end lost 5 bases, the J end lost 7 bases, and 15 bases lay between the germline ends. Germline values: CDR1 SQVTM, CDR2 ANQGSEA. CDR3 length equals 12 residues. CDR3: CSVSLGFEEQYF. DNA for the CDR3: TGCAGCGTTTCGTTAGGGTTTGAAGAGCAGTACTTC.

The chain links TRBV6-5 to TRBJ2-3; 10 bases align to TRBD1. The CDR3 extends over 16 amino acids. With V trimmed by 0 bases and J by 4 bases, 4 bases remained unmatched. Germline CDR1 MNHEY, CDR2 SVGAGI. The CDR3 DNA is TGTGCCAGCAGTTACTCCGCCGGGACAGGGGCAGATACGCAGTATTTT. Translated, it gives CASSYSAGTGADTQYF.

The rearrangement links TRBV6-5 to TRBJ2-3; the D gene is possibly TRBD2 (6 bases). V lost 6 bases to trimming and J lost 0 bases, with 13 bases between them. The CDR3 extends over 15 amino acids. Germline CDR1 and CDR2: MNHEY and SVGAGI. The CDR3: CASRTGTLSTDTQYF. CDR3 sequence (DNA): TGTGCCAGCAGGACCGGGACTCTTAGCACAGATACGCAGTATTTT.

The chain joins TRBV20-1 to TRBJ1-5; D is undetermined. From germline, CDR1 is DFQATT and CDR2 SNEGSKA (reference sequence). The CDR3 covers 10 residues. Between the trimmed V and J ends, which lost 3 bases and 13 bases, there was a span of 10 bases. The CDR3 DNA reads TGCAGTGCTAGTCTGGGCAAACAGCATTTT. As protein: CSASLGKQHF.

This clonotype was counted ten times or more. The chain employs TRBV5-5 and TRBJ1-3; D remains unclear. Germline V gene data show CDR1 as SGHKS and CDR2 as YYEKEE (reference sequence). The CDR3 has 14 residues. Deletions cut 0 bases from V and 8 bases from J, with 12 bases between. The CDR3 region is CASSLAVWRDTIYF. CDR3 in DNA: TGTGCCAGCAGCTTGGCTGTCTGGCGGGACACCATATATTTT.

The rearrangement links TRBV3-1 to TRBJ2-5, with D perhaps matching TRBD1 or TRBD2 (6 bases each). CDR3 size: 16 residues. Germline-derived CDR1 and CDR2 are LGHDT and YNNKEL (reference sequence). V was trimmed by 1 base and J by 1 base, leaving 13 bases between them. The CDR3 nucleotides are TGTGCCAGCAGCCAAGGAGGATGGGGGGCCCAAGAGACCCAGTACTTC. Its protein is CASSQGGWGAQETQYF.

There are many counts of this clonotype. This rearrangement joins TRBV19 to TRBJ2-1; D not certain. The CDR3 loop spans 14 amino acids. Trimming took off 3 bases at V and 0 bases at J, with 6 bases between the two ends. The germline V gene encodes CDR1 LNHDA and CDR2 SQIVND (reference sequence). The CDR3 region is CASSMSSSYNEQFF. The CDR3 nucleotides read TGTGCCAGTAGTATGTCTAGCTCCTACAATGAGCAGTTCTTC.

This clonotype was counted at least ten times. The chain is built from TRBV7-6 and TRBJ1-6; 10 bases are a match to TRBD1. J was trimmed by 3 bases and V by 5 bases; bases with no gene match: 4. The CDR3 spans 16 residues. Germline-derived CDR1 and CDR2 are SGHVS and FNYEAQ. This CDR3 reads CASSQRDRGYNSPLHF. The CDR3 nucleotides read TGTGCCAGCAGCCAGAGGGACAGGGGCTATAATTCACCCCTCCACTTT.

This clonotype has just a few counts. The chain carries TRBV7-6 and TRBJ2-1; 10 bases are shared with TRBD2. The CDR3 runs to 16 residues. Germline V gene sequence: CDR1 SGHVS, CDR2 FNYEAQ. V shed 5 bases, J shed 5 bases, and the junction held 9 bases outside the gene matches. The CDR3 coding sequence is TGTGCCAGCAGCCCTAGCTGGACTAGCGGCAACAATGAGCAGTTCTTC. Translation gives CASSPSWTSGNNEQFF.

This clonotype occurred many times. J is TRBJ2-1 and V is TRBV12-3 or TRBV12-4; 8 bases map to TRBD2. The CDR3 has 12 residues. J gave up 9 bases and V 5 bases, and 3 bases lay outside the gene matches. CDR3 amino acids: CASSGLAFEQFF. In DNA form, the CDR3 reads TGTGCCAGCAGTGGACTAGCATTTGAGCAGTTCTTC.

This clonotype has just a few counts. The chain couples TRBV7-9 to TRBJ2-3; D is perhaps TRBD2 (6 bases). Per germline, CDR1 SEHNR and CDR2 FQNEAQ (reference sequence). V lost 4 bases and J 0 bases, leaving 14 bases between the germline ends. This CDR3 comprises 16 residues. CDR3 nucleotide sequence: TGTGCCAGCAGCTCAAACCGGGACTGGAGCACAGATACGCAGTATTTT. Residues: CASSSNRDWSTDTQYF. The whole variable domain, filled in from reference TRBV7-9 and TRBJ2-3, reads DTGVSQNPRHKITKRGQNVTFRCDPISEHNRLYWYRQTLGQGPEFLTYFQNEAQLEKSRLLSDRFSAERPKGSFSTLEIQRTEQGDSAMYLCASSSNRDWSTDTQYFGPGTRLTVL.

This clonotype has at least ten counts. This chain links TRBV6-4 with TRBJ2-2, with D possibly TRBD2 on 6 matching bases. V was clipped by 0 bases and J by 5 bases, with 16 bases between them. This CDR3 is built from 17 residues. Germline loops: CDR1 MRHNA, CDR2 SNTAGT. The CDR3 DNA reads TGTGCCAGCAGTGACTCGATTCCAGGGACTGGGACCGGGGAGCTGTTTTTT. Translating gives CASSDSIPGTGTGELFF.

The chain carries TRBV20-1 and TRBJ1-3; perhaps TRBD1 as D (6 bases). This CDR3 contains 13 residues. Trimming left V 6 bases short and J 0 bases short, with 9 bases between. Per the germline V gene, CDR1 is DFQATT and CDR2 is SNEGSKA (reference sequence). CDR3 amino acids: CSATTGSGNTIYF. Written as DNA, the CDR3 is TGCAGTGCCACGACAGGCTCTGGAAACACCATATATTTT.

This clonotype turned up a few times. Written as DNA, the CDR3 is TGCAGTTCAACGGGGGGCCATTACAATGAGCAGTTCTTC. This sequence encodes CSSTGGHYNEQFF. The chain recombines TRBV20-1 with TRBJ2-1; possibly TRBD2 for D (7 bases). The CDR3 contains 13 residues. V lost 8 bases to trimming and J lost 4 bases, with 15 bases between them. CDR1 and CDR2 from the germline V gene are DFQATT and SNEGSKA (reference sequence).

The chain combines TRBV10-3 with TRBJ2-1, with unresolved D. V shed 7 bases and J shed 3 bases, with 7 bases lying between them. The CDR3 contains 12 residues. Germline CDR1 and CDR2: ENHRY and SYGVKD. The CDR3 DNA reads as TGTGCCATCAAAGAGGACTACAATGAGCAGTTCTTC. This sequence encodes CAIKEDYNEQFF.

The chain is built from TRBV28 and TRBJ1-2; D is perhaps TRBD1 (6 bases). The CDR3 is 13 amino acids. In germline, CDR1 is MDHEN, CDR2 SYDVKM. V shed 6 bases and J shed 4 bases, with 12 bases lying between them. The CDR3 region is CASSLRDIYGYTF. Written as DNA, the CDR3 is TGTGCCAGCAGCCTCCGGGACATCTATGGCTACACCTTC.

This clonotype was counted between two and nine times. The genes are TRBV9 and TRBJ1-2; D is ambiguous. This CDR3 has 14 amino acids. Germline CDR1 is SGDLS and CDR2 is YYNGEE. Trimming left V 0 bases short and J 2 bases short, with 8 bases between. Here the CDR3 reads CASSVGDRNYGYTF. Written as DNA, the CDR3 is TGTGCCAGCAGCGTAGGGGATAGAAACTATGGCTACACCTTC.

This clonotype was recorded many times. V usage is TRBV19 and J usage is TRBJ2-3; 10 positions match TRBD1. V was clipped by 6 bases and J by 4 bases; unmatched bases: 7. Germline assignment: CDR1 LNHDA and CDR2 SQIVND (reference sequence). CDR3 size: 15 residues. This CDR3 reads CASSIRDRGADTQYF. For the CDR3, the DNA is TGTGCCAGTAGCATCCGGGACAGGGGAGCAGATACGCAGTATTTT.